This T cell receptor (beta chain) is drawn from a study of T cell responses to AZD1222 COVID-19 vaccine. General study results and limits: Dominant at 160-218 and 743-854, vaccine-associated CD4 TCRs also spanned spike.

A note on this clone: Its antigen is as yet unknown.

TCRdb's copy holds only in-frame clones and misses some; the assay was immunoSEQ multiplex PCR. The sample shows roughly 120,000 clones, roughly 93% of them seen only once. The germline V gene encodes CDR1 SGHNT and CDR2 YENEEA. The CDR3 contains 15 residues. V was cut by 5 bases and J by 0 bases, with 13 bases left in between. The clonotype comes from an adult in good health. The sequences come from peripheral blood, collected on day 0 of AZD1222 vaccination. The genes are TRBV11-3 and TRBJ1-1; D gene unclear. This CDR3 reads CASSPGLGLNTEAFF. As DNA, the CDR3 is TGTGCCAGCAGCCCGGGGTTAGGCCTGAACACTGAAGCTTTCTTT.